This T cell receptor (beta chain) emerged from a study of CD4 T cell repertoires in COVID-19. Using immunoSEQ multiplex PCR, the repertoire was profiled, and TCRdb retains in-frame clones only, with some absent. In the table there are approximately 75,000 clones, 83% of which are singletons. This clonotype was sampled from a human donor who had COVID-19. The sequences come from CD4+ T cells from peripheral blood, collected after recovery from COVID-19.

Here the CDR3 reads CSVGTGFAEQYF. The CDR3 DNA is TGCAGCGTCGGGACAGGGTTCGCCGAGCAGTACTTC. The chain joins TRBV29-1 to TRBJ2-7, with TRBD1 matching over 9 bases. The CDR3 is 12 residues long. Germline trimming cut 6 bases from V and 6 bases from J; bases unmatched to any gene: 6. Germline lookup yields CDR1 SQVTM and CDR2 ANQGSEA.